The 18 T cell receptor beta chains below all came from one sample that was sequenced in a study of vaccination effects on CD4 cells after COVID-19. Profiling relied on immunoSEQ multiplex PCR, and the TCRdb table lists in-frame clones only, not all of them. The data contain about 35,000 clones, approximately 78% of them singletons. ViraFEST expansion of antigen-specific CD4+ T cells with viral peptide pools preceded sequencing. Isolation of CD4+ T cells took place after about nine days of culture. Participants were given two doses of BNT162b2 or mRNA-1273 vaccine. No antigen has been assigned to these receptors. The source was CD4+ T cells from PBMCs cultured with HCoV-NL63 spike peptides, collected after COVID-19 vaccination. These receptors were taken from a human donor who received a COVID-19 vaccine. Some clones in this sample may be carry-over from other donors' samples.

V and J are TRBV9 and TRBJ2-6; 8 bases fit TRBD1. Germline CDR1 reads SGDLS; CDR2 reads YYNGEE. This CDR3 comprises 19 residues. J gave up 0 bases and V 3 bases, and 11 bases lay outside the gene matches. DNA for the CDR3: TGTGCCAGCAGCGGCCCCCCGGGACAGGTCATCTCTGGGGCCAACGTCCTGACTTTC. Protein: CASSGPPGQVISGANVLTF. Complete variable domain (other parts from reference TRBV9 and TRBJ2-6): DSGVTQTPKHLITATGQRVTLRCSPRSGDLSVYWYQQSLDQGLQFLIQYYNGEERAKGNILERFSAQQFPDLHSELNLSSLELGDSALYFCASSGPPGQVISGANVLTFGAGSRLTVL.

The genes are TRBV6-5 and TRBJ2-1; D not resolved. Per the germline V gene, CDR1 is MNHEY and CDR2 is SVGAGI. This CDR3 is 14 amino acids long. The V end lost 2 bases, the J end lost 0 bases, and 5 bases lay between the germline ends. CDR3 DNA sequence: TGTGCCAGCAGTTACGTATACTCCTACAATGAGCAGTTCTTC. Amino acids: CASSYVYSYNEQFF.

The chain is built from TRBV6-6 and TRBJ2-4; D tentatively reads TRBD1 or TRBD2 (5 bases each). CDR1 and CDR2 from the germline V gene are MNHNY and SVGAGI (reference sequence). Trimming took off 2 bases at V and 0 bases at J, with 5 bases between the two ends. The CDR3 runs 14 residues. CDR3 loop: CASSYGGAKNIQYF. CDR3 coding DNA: TGTGCCAGCAGTTACGGGGGAGCCAAAAACATTCAGTACTTC.

Written as DNA, the CDR3 is TGTGCCATCAGTGACTGGACAGGGGGCTTGGACACTGAAGCTTTCTTT. Translating gives CAISDWTGGLDTEAFF. The genes are TRBV10-3 and TRBJ1-1; 11 bases fit TRBD1. CDR1 is ENHRY, CDR2 SYGVKD, per germline. Unmatched junction bases numbered 6, after V lost 3 bases and J lost 3 bases. CDR3 length equals 16 residues.

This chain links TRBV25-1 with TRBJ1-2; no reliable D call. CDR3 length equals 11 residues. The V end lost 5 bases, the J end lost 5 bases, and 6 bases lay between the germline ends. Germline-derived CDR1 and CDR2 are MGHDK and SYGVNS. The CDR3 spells CASSKGYGYTF. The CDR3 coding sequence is TGTGCCAGCAGTAAAGGTTATGGCTACACCTTC.

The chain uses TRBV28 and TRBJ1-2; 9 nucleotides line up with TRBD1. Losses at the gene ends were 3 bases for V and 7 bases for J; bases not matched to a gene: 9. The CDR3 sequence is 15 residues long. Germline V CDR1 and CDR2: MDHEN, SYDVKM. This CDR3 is CASSLGQGFSGGYTF. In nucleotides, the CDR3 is TGTGCCAGCAGTTTGGGACAGGGCTTTTCCGGTGGCTACACCTTC.

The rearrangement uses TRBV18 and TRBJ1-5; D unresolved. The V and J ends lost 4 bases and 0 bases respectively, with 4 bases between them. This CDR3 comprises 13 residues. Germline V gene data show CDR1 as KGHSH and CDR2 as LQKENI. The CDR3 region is CASSRDSNQPQHF. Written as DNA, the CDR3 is TGTGCCAGCTCACGCGATAGCAATCAGCCCCAGCATTTT.

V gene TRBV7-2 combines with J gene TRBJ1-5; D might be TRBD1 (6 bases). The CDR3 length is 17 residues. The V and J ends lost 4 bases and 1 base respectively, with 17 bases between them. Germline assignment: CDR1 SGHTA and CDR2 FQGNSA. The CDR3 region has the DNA TGTGCCAGCAGCTCGGGACACGAAAGACGGAGCAATCAGCCCCAGCATTTT. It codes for CASSSGHERRSNQPQHF.

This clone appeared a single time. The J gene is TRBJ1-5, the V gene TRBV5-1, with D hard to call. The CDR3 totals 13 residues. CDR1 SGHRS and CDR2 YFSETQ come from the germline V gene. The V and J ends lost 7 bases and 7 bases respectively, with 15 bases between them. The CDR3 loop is CASRSGEGQPQHF. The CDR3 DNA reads TGCGCCAGCCGATCTGGGGAAGGGCAGCCCCAGCATTTT.

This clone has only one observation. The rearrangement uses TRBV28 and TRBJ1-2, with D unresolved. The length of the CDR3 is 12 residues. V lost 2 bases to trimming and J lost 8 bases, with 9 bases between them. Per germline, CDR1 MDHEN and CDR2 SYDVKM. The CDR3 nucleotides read TGTGCCAGCAGTTTAGGGTCGCGGGGCTACACCTTC. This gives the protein CASSLGSRGYTF.

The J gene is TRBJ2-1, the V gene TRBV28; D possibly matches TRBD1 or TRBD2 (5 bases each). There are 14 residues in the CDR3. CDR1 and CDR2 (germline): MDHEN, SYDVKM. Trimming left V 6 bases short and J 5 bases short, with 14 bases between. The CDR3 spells CASRLVGVNNEQFF. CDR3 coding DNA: TGTGCCAGCAGGCTAGTGGGGGTTAACAATGAGCAGTTCTTC.

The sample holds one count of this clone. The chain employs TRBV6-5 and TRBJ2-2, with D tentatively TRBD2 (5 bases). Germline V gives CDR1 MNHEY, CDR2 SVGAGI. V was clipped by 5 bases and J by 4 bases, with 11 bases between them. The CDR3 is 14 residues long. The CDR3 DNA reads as TGTGCCAGCAGTCTCATGGCGGGCACCGGGGAGCTGTTTTTT. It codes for CASSLMAGTGELFF.

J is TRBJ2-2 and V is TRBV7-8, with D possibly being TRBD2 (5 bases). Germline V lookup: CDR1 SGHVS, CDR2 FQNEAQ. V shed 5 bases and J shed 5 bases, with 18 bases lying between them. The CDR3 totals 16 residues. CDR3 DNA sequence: TGTGCCAGCAGCCTTGGGCGGGCTACCGGGACCGGGGAGCTGTTTTTT. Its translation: CASSLGRATGTGELFF.

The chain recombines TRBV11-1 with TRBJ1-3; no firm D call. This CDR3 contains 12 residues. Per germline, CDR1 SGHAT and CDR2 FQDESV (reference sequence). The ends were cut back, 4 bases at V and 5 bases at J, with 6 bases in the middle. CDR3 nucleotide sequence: TGTGCCAGCAGCTCCGAAAGAAACACCATATATTTT. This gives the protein CASSSERNTIYF. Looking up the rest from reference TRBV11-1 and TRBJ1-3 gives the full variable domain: EAEVAQSPRYKITEKSQAVAFWCDPISGHATLYWYRQILGQGPELLVQFQDESVVDDSQLPKDRFSAERLKGVDSTLKIQPAELGDSAMYLCASSSERNTIYFGEGSWLTVV.

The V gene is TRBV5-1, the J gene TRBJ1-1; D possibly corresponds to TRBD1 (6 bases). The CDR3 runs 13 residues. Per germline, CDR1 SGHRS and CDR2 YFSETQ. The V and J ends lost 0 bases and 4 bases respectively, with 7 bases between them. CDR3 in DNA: TGCGCCAGCAGCTTGGGAGGGGGCACTGAAGCTTTCTTT. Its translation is CASSLGGGTEAFF.

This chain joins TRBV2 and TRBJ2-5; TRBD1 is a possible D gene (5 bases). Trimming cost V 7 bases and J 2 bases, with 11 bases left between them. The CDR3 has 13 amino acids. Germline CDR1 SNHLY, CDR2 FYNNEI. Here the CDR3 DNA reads TGTGCCAGCACGGTTGACAGACAAGAGACCCAGTACTTC. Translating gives CASTVDRQETQYF.

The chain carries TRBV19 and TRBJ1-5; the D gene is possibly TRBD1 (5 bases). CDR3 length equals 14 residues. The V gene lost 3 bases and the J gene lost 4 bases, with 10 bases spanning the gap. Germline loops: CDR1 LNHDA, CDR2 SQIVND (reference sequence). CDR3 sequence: CASSMAGWNQPQHF. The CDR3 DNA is TGTGCCAGTAGTATGGCAGGGTGGAATCAGCCCCAGCATTTT.

The CDR3 region has the DNA TGTGCCAGCAGCTTGCAGGGTAACTATGGCTACACCTTC. Encoded protein: CASSLQGNYGYTF. The rearrangement links TRBV5-5 to TRBJ1-2; D may be TRBD1 (5 bases). V shed 1 base and J shed 1 base, with 5 bases lying between them. The CDR3 length is 13 residues. The germline V gene has CDR1 SGHKS and CDR2 YYEKEE (reference sequence).